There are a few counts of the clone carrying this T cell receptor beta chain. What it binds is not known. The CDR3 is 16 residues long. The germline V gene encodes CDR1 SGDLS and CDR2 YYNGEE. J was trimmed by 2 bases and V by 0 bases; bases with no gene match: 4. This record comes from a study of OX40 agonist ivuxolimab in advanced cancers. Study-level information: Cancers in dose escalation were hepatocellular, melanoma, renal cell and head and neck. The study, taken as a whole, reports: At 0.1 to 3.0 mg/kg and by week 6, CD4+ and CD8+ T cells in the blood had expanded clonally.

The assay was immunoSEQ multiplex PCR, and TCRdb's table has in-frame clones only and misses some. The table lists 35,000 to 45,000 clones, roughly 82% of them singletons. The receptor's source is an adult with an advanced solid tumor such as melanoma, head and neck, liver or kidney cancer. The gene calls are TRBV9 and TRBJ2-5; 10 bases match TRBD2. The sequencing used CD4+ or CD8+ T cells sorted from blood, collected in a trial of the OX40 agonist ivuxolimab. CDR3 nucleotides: TGTGCCAGCAGCGTAGAAGGTAGCGGGAGGCAAGAGACCCAGTACTTC. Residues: CASSVEGSGRQETQYF.